A single sample gave rise to the 26 T cell receptor beta chains below, sequenced in a study of vaccination effects on CD4 cells after COVID-19. Antigen-specific CD4+ T cell clonotypes were called by their expansion after viral peptide-pool culture in ViraFEST. Cells that had been cultured for approximately ten days were the source of isolated CD4+ T cells. Produced via immunoSEQ multiplex PCR; TCRdb's table is partial and in-frame only. Here the sample spans 55,000 to 70,000 clones, about four fifths being singletons. No antigen has been assigned to these receptors. The specimen was CD4+ T cells from PBMCs cultured with HCoV-229E spike peptides, collected before COVID-19 vaccination. These receptor sequences come from a human donor who received a COVID-19 vaccine.

This clone was detected once. This chain uses TRBV28 with TRBJ2-3; TRBD2 agrees at 7 bases. Germline V gene data show CDR1 as MDHEN and CDR2 as SYDVKM. V was pared by 4 bases and J by 5 bases, with 12 bases of the junction left unmatched. This CDR3 spans 16 amino acids. In nucleotides, the CDR3 is TGTGCCAGCAGTTCCGGGGGGACCGGGAAGAAAGATACGCAGTATTTT. Amino acids: CASSSGGTGKKDTQYF.

The genes are TRBV24-1 and TRBJ2-2; unclear D gene. Germline V lookup: CDR1 KGHDR, CDR2 SFDVKD. The CDR3 has 12 residues. The V end lost 6 bases, the J end lost 3 bases, and 4 bases lay between the germline ends. The CDR3 DNA reads TGTGCCACCAGTTTGGACACCGGGGAGCTGTTTTTT. Residues: CATSLDTGELFF.

The V call is TRBV27, the J call TRBJ1-6; D gene uncertain. V was pared by 4 bases and J by 10 bases, with 11 bases between. The germline V gene encodes CDR1 MNHEY and CDR2 SMNVEV (reference sequence). The CDR3 is 13 amino acids. In nucleotides, the CDR3 is TGTGCCAGCAGTTACCAAACCCTATCACCCCTCCACTTT. Its protein product is CASSYQTLSPLHF.

The V call is TRBV14, the J call TRBJ1-2; D may be TRBD1 (5 bases). Germline-derived CDR1 and CDR2 are SGHDN and FVKESK. Trimming took off 3 bases at V and 4 bases at J, with 9 bases between the two ends. The CDR3 loop spans 13 amino acids. DNA for the CDR3: TGTGCCAGCAGCCAGGGACGTAGCTATGGCTACACCTTC. Translating it yields CASSQGRSYGYTF.

This chain connects TRBV5-1 to TRBJ2-5; perhaps D is TRBD1 or TRBD2 (6 bases each). V was cut by 2 bases and J by 5 bases, with 16 bases left in between. The V gene's germline CDR1 is SGHRS and CDR2 YFSETQ. This CDR3 has 15 amino acids. The CDR3 coding sequence is TGCGCCAGCAGCTTAGGAGGGGGAAATGTGGAGACCCAGTACTTC. Translating it yields CASSLGGGNVETQYF.

This clone was detected a few times. The gene calls are TRBV21-1 and TRBJ1-6; TRBD1, the table's D call, lacks a check against the DNA. TRBV21-1 has pseudogene status. The CDR3 contains 13 residues. The CDR3 is CASSKNRGSPLHF. In DNA form, the CDR3 reads TGTGCCAGCAGCAAGAACAGGGGATCACCCCTCCACTTT.

This clone showed up just once. This chain joins TRBV7-9 and TRBJ2-5; D is undetermined. Germline loops: CDR1 SEHNR, CDR2 FQNEAQ (reference sequence). V lost 3 bases and J 5 bases, leaving 13 bases between the germline ends. The CDR3 spans 14 residues. CDR3 sequence (DNA): TGTGCCAGCAGCTTGGTGGGAATCTGGGAGACCCAGTACTTC. Residues: CASSLVGIWETQYF.

This clone has only one observation. The V gene is TRBV3-1 (or the pseudogene TRBV3-2), the J gene TRBJ2-7, with TRBD2 identical over 7 bases. The CDR3 contains 17 residues. Germline CDR1 LGHDT, CDR2 YNNKEL (reference sequence). V lost 0 bases, J lost 7 bases, and 15 bases stayed unmatched. The CDR3 region has the DNA TGTGCCAGCAGCCAAGAGGGATGGGAGGGGCTCTCTCGGGAGCAGTACGTC. This translates into CASSQEGWEGLSREQYV.

This chain uses TRBV5-1 with TRBJ2-5; D may be TRBD1 or TRBD2 (5 bases each). This CDR3 comprises 14 residues. V was cut by 0 bases and J by 5 bases, with 11 bases left in between. Germline-derived CDR1 and CDR2 are SGHRS and YFSETQ. The CDR3 spells CASSLDTGRETQYF. CDR3 in DNA: TGCGCCAGCAGCTTGGACACGGGACGGGAGACCCAGTACTTC.

The chain links TRBV5-6 to TRBJ2-7; 9 bases agree with TRBD1. The V gene end was trimmed by 3 bases and the J gene end by 5 bases; junction bases not matched to a gene: 9. CDR3 size: 15 residues. Germline V CDR1 and CDR2: SGHDT, YYEEEE. CDR3: CASSSWDRAKHEQYV. The CDR3 DNA sequence: TGTGCCAGCAGCTCGTGGGACAGGGCTAAACACGAGCAGTACGTC.

This clone appeared a single time. The V call is TRBV15, the J call TRBJ2-3, with TRBD2 matching 9 bases. V shed 0 bases, J shed 2 bases, and the junction held 6 bases outside the gene matches. Germline CDR1 LNHNV, CDR2 YYDKDF (reference sequence). This CDR3 is built from 17 residues. The CDR3 DNA follows: TGTGCCACCAGCAGAGAGAATAGCGGGGGTAACACAGATACGCAGTATTTT. Encoded protein: CATSRENSGGNTDTQYF.

V is TRBV27 and J is TRBJ2-5, with a weak D call TRBD1 (6 bases). The germline gives CDR1 MNHEY, CDR2 SMNVEV (reference sequence). The CDR3 runs to 14 residues. V lost 5 bases and J lost 0, with 10 bases in between. The CDR3 reads CASSPRDNQETQYF. Written as DNA, the CDR3 is TGTGCCAGCAGTCCCCGGGACAACCAAGAGACCCAGTACTTC.

The chain carries TRBV29-1 and TRBJ1-2, with D perhaps matching TRBD1 (6 bases). This CDR3 has 11 amino acids. CDR1 is SQVTM and CDR2 is ANQGSEA in the germline V gene. Trimming left V 7 bases short and J 8 bases short, with 14 bases between. The CDR3, as DNA: TGCAGCGCAGAGGACAGCTCGGGCTACACCTTC. Encoded protein: CSAEDSSGYTF.

J is TRBJ2-5 and V is TRBV5-4, with 7 positions matching TRBD2. The germline V gene encodes CDR1 SGHNT and CDR2 YYREEE (reference sequence). Trimming cost V 0 bases and J 2 bases; bases outside gene matches: 4. The CDR3 sequence is 15 residues long. The CDR3 DNA follows: TGTGCCAGCAGCTTGGGTCAGGGAGGGCAAGAGACCCAGTACTTC. Its translation: CASSLGQGGQETQYF.

A few counts support this clone. CDR3 nucleotides: TGCGCCAGCAGCTTGGGAGGGGGAGAAACTGAAGCTTTCTTT. Translation gives CASSLGGGETEAFF. The chain carries TRBV5-1 and TRBJ1-1; D might be TRBD1 (6 bases). The CDR3 covers 14 residues. CDR1 is SGHRS and CDR2 is YFSETQ in the germline V gene. Trimming stripped 0 bases from V and 5 bases from J, with 11 bases between.

The J gene is TRBJ1-5, the V gene TRBV21-1. TRBV21-1 counts as a pseudogene. CDR3 size: 17 residues. The CDR3 nucleotides are TGTGCCAGCAGCAAAGGGGGGGGCTGTAATAGCAATCAGCCCCAGCATTTT. Translating it yields CASSKGGGCNSNQPQHF.

This clone was counted once. CDR3 bases: TGTGCGAGTTGGGGGGGACGCACAGATACGCAGTATTTT. Its protein product is CASWGGRTDTQYF. This chain connects TRBV12-3 or TRBV12-4 to TRBJ2-3; 7 bases line up with TRBD2. This CDR3 is built from 13 residues.

This clone was counted once. The chain combines TRBV29-1 with TRBJ2-5; tentatively, D is TRBD1 (5 bases). V shed 2 bases and J shed 5 bases, with 15 bases lying between them. Germline V gene lookup returns CDR1 SQVTM and CDR2 ANQGSEA. CDR3 size: 14 residues. CDR3 DNA: TGCAGCGTTGAAACAGGTTATTTCTATGAGACCCAGTACTTC. Amino acid sequence: CSVETGYFYETQYF. The entire variable domain, with the rest obtained from reference TRBV29-1 and TRBJ2-5, is as follows: SAVISQKPSRDICQRGTSLTIQCQVDSQVTMMFWYRQQPGQSLTLIATANQGSEATYESGFVIDKFPISRPNLTFSTLTVSNMSPEDSSIYLCSVETGYFYETQYFGPGTRLLVL.

This chain uses TRBV6-5 with TRBJ2-1; 9 bases line up with TRBD1. Germline V gene data show CDR1 as MNHEY and CDR2 as SVGAGI. The length of the CDR3 is 15 residues. V lost 8 bases to trimming and J lost 6 bases; unmatched junction nucleotides: 11. CDR3 DNA: TGTGCCAGCTTCGGAACGGGACAGGGTGGCAATGAGCAGTTCTTC. This sequence encodes CASFGTGQGGNEQFF.

This chain joins TRBV15 and TRBJ1-5; TRBD1 aligns across 7 bases. The CDR3 spans 18 residues. V shed 0 bases, J shed 5 bases, and the junction held 13 bases outside the gene matches. The V gene's germline CDR1 is LNHNV and CDR2 YYDKDF (reference sequence). The CDR3 nucleotides are TGTGCCACCAGCAGAGATGGGGTGGGAGGGGGCTGGGATCAGCCCCAGCATTTT. It is translated as CATSRDGVGGGWDQPQHF. Full variable domain (missing parts from reference TRBV15 and TRBJ1-5): DAMVIQNPRYQVTQFGKPVTLSCSQTLNHNVMYWYQQKSSQAPKLLFHYYDKDFNNEADTPDNFQSRRPNTSFCFLDIRSPGLGDTAMYLCATSRDGVGGGWDQPQHFGDGTRLSIL.

The chain combines TRBV18 with TRBJ1-3; D is unclear. Trimming removed 2 bases from V and 2 bases from J, with 10 bases in between. Germline CDR1 reads KGHSH; CDR2 reads LQKENI. This CDR3 spans 15 amino acids. Written as DNA, the CDR3 is TGTGCCAGCTCACCAATCGGTGGCACTGGAAACACCATATATTTT. It is translated as CASSPIGGTGNTIYF.

This chain connects TRBV10-1 to TRBJ2-2; D gene ambiguous. V lost 8 bases and J 0 bases, leaving 13 bases between the germline ends. There are 15 residues in the CDR3. Germline assignment: CDR1 WNHNN and CDR2 SYGVQD (reference sequence). CDR3 region: CASQETLANTGELFF. Written as DNA, the CDR3 is TGCGCCAGCCAAGAAACTCTCGCGAACACCGGGGAGCTGTTTTTT.

The chain is built from TRBV5-1 and TRBJ1-1, with D perhaps TRBD1 (6 bases). The germline V gene encodes CDR1 SGHRS and CDR2 YFSETQ. Trimming stripped 0 bases from V and 3 bases from J, with 9 bases between. There are 14 residues in the CDR3. CDR3 residues: CASSLAPGDTEAFF. In DNA, the CDR3 is TGCGCCAGCAGCTTGGCCCCAGGGGACACTGAAGCTTTCTTT.

The chain is built from TRBV7-3 and TRBJ2-1; 7 bases line up with TRBD1. Germline loops: CDR1 SGHTA, CDR2 FQGTGA. The V and J ends lost 5 bases and 6 bases, in that order; junction bases with no gene match: 7. This CDR3 contains 14 residues. CDR3 loop: CASSGGQVGNEQFF. DNA for the CDR3: TGTGCCAGCAGCGGCGGACAGGTCGGCAATGAGCAGTTCTTC.

V usage is TRBV27 and J usage is TRBJ2-5; D unclear. Germline V gives CDR1 MNHEY, CDR2 SMNVEV (reference sequence). The CDR3 contains 15 residues. The V end lost 1 base, the J end lost 1 base, and 10 bases lay between the germline ends. The CDR3 DNA sequence: TGTGCCAGCAGTTTATTCAGTGTAAGCCAAGAGACCCAGTACTTC. It is translated as CASSLFSVSQETQYF.

This clone came up a few times. This chain's CDR3 is CASSLTESPLHF. The DNA of the CDR3 is TGTGCCAGCAGTTTGACGGAGTCACCCCTCCACTTT. This chain uses TRBV12-3 or TRBV12-4 with TRBJ1-6; D is unresolved. Between the trimmed V and J ends, which lost 3 bases and 10 bases, there was a span of 7 bases. This CDR3 contains 12 residues.